This T cell receptor (beta chain) originates from a study of cytomegalovirus exposure and HLA in healthy donors. Study details: Genotyping showed roughly 83% of about 370 donors falling in the Caucasian-associated ancestry cluster. Findings of the study overall: Analyses of presence/absence relied on an assumption of roughly uniform sequencing depth across donors. Rates of TCR association differed by HLA locus in a later analysis, with DRB1 highest and HLA-C lowest. Analysis performed later found more than 15,000 TCR beta sequences associated with HLA alleles at 0.05 false discovery rate.

Per the germline V gene, CDR1 is ENHRY and CDR2 is SYGVKD. Trimming removed 8 bases from V and 5 bases from J, with 13 bases in between. The CDR3 spans 12 residues. PCR used 60 Vbeta primers and 13 Jbeta primers. The method was immunoSEQ multiplex PCR; TCRdb's version includes in-frame clones alone and lacks a portion of them. This repertoire includes more than 45,000 clones. On this clone: What it binds is not known.

This clonotype originated in a male donor in good health and CMV-seronegative. The chain joins TRBV10-3 to TRBJ2-7, with D possibly TRBD2 on 6 matching bases. Sequencing used PBMCs. CDR3 sequence (DNA): TGTGCCATCTCCGGGACTGAGGACGAGCAGTACTTC. The encoded protein is CAISGTEDEQYF.